This is a list of T cell receptor beta chains from one sample in a study of T cells in localized non-small cell lung cancer. Generated by immunoSEQ multiplex PCR, the TCRdb table keeps only in-frame clones and is missing some. In the table there are around 91,000 clones, roughly 89% of which are singletons. Sequencing used peripheral blood, obtained before any cancer treatment. These receptors were collected from a man aged 40 to 70 with stage I squamous cell lung carcinoma. Each CDR3 is given with its conserved first and last residue. The order of the fields is CDR3 protein, CDR3 length, V gene.

cdr3_aa: CASSLQGYQPQHF
cdr3_length: 13
v_call: TRBV5-5

cdr3_aa: CASSGSSYNSPLHF
cdr3_length: 14
v_call: TRBV2

cdr3_aa: CASNGVKGNQPQHF
cdr3_length: 14
v_call: TRBV2

cdr3_aa: CASSLVAGNEKLFF
cdr3_length: 14
v_call: TRBV5-1

cdr3_aa: CASSLNGPNNSPLHF
cdr3_length: 15
v_call: TRBV5-5

cdr3_aa: CASSSTGTNSYNEQFF
cdr3_length: 16
v_call: TRBV5-1

cdr3_aa: CASSPNLDRGNTIYF
cdr3_length: 15
v_call: TRBV9

cdr3_aa: CASSFGFIGELFF
cdr3_length: 13
v_call: TRBV13

cdr3_aa: CASSFLSLGTLIEAFF
cdr3_length: 16
v_call: TRBV5-8

cdr3_aa: CASSLLAGGPVNEQFF
cdr3_length: 16
v_call: TRBV7-9

cdr3_aa: CASSLGDRVSDTQYF
cdr3_length: 15
v_call: TRBV5-1

cdr3_aa: CASSPQPPGNSPLHF
cdr3_length: 15
v_call: TRBV18

cdr3_aa: CASHVTDTQYF
cdr3_length: 11
v_call: TRBV18

cdr3_aa: CASSLKVDQPQHF
cdr3_length: 13
v_call: TRBV7-8

cdr3_aa: CASRTTSLDEQYF
cdr3_length: 13
v_call: TRBV28

cdr3_aa: CATSRDPGQGAETQYF
cdr3_length: 16
v_call: TRBV15

cdr3_aa: CASSVTGVNTEAFF
cdr3_length: 14
v_call: TRBV19

cdr3_aa: CASSYSRTGGYEQYF
cdr3_length: 15
v_call: TRBV6-5

cdr3_aa: CASSYSGQGNEQFF
cdr3_length: 14
v_call: TRBV6-5

cdr3_aa: CASSYSGLTGNTIYF
cdr3_length: 15
v_call: TRBV6-5

cdr3_aa: CASSASGTVSNEQFF
cdr3_length: 15
v_call: TRBV6-5

cdr3_aa: CASSWQQISYEQYF
cdr3_length: 14
v_call: TRBV7-8

cdr3_aa: CASSVIRGAGGYTF
cdr3_length: 14
v_call: TRBV4-1

cdr3_aa: CATSRSKEAGRKGQGTDTQYF
cdr3_length: 21
v_call: TRBV15

cdr3_aa: CASSGRGGNQPQHF
cdr3_length: 14
v_call: TRBV6-1

cdr3_aa: CASSDSETGPSQYF
cdr3_length: 14
v_call: TRBV6-4

cdr3_aa: CASSLSTGPPLLHF
cdr3_length: 14
v_call: TRBV7-2

cdr3_aa: CASSGRGSPLHF
cdr3_length: 12
v_call: TRBV28